The clone carrying this T cell receptor (beta chain) was counted at least ten times. The sample is drawn from a study of spatial heterogeneity in lung cancer. Time point noted: sample taken at primary tumor resection. TCRs were sequenced from unsorted whole RNA of tumor, nontumor lung or PBMC. On each TCR cDNA molecule, a unique molecular identifier was present. One entry per CDR3 protein, called by TCRdb with MiXCR from the 5' RACE reads. Of around 48,000 distinct CDR3 sequences listed, roughly 5% were seen once; the top ten hold approximately 10%. This clonotype was sampled from a male donor with early-stage non-small cell lung cancer. Specimen: PBMCs, collected at surgery.

The CDR3 bases are TGCGCCAGCAAGCGTACAGGGGCACGAGATACGCAGTATTTT. The encoded protein is CASKRTGARDTQYF. The rearrangement joins TRBV5-1 to TRBJ2-3; TRBD1 matches at 7 bases. Germline trimming cut 6 bases from V and 5 bases from J; bases unmatched to any gene: 9. The CDR3 totals 14 residues. The germline V gene encodes CDR1 SGHRS and CDR2 YFSETQ.